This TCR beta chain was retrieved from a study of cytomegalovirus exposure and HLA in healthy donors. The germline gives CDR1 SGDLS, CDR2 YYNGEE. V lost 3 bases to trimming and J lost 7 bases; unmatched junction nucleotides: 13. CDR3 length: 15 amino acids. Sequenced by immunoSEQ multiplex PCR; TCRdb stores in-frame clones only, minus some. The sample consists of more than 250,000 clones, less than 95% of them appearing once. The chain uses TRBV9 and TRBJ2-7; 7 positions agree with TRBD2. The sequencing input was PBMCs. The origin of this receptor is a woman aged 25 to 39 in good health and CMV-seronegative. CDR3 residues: CASSAEGGPIDEQYF. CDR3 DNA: TGTGCCAGCAGCGCAGAGGGAGGGCCCATTGATGAGCAGTACTTC. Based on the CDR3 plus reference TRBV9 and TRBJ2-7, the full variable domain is DSGVTQTPKHLITATGQRVTLRCSPRSGDLSVYWYQQSLDQGLQFLIQYYNGEERAKGNILERFSAQQFPDLHSELNLSSLELGDSALYFCASSAEGGPIDEQYFGPGTRLTVT.